This T cell receptor beta chain comes out of a study of radiation and T cells in renal cell carcinoma. Background on the study: Nephrectomy followed 15 Gy stereotactic body radiation by 4 weeks. Broader study findings: Baseline intratumoral clonotype presence is unknown without pretreatment biopsies.

With respect to this clone: The antigen is not known.

TCRdb keeps only in-frame clones here, not all; method: immunoSEQ multiplex PCR. The table lists around 140,000 clones, 83% of them singletons. Documented time point: baseline pretreatment blood. The sample's treatment: 15 Gy SBRT to primary tumor, nephrectomy 4 weeks later. Serial blood draws occurred at baseline and 2 and 4 weeks post-SBRT. The tumor was a clear cell renal cell carcinoma. The germline V gene encodes CDR1 SGHNT and CDR2 YYREEE (reference sequence). The CDR3 loop spans 15 amino acids. V was pared by 3 bases and J by 0 bases, with 12 bases between. The J gene is TRBJ1-2, the V gene TRBV5-4; D remains ambiguous. Sequencing was performed on blood, taken from a patient whose treatment included radiotherapy and nephrectomy. This sequence was found in a woman in her forties or fifties with renal cell carcinoma. CDR3 loop: CASSSLGTSNYGYTF. CDR3 bases: TGTGCCAGCAGCTCGTTGGGCACCTCTAACTATGGCTACACCTTC.